This T cell receptor beta chain was obtained from a study of tumor-infiltrating lymphocytes in localized non-small cell lung cancer. The repertoire was sequenced with immunoSEQ multiplex PCR; TCRdb's copy has only in-frame clones and lacks some. Among around 3,500 clones listed, 58% were seen once. Findings and caveats of the study: Immunotypes IM1 and IM2 had similar TCR-derived T-cell fractions.

The CDR3 is 15 residues long. Trimming left V 0 bases short and J 7 bases short, with 15 bases between. Germline loops: CDR1 MGHRA, CDR2 YSYEKL. Of note for this clone: The antigen remains unidentified.

The chain employs TRBV4-1 and TRBJ1-2; possible D gene TRBD1, 6 bases. The source is a human donor with non-small cell lung cancer. Sequenced material: uninvolved lung tissue not adjacent to the tumor. This CDR3 is CASSQEGTGTIGYTF. In DNA, the CDR3 is TGCGCCAGCAGCCAAGAGGGAACAGGGACGATTGGCTACACCTTC.